Shown below are 30 T cell receptor beta chains from a single sample sequenced in a study of blood T cell repertoires in COVID-19 (dated by TCRdb to the early 2020s). The library was made by the immunoSEQ multiplex PCR assay. TCRdb took over this immuneACCESS table, retaining in-frame rearrangements with V and J assigned. Such tables are incomplete; in checked studies, under half of the missing clones stem from an unresolved V gene, and the remainder is unexplained. The sample table records approximately 150,000 clones; about 90% of these occur just once. Roughly 1.2% of the sample lies in the top ten. Sequencing was carried out using PBMCs or T cells enriched from blood (not recorded which). Receptors were obtained from a human donor with acute COVID-19. The donor label of this sample is uncertain.

V gene TRBV7-7 combines with J gene TRBJ1-1; D remains unclear. The CDR3 length is 19 residues. V dropped 5 bases and J dropped 1 base, with 26 bases sitting between them. CDR1 is SSHAT, CDR2 FNYEAQ, per germline (reference sequence). CDR3 amino acids: CASSPSGGERIPKNTEAFF. CDR3 sequence (DNA): TGTGCCAGCAGCCCATCGGGCGGGGAAAGGATCCCGAAGAACACTGAAGCTTTCTTT.

The chain employs TRBV5-1 and TRBJ2-7, with D maybe TRBD1 (6 bases). The CDR3 is made up of 15 amino acids. The V end lost 0 bases, the J end lost 2 bases, and 12 bases lay between the germline ends. The germline V gene encodes CDR1 SGHRS and CDR2 YFSETQ. CDR3 in DNA: TGCGCCAGCAGCTTGGATTGGGACACCACCTACGAGCAGTACTTC. It encodes CASSLDWDTTYEQYF.

This chain's CDR3 is CASSFTSGTANSPLHF. The CDR3 DNA sequence: TGTGCCAGCAGTTTCACTTCCGGGACAGCTAATTCACCCCTCCACTTT. V usage is TRBV6-5 and J usage is TRBJ1-6, with 7 nucleotides matching TRBD1. Trimming removed 4 bases from V and 6 bases from J; junction bases left unmatched: 9. Germline-derived CDR1 and CDR2 are MNHEY and SVGAGI. CDR3 length: 16 amino acids.

The V and J genes are TRBV28 and TRBJ1-2, with 7 bases fitting TRBD1. V shed 3 bases and J 8 bases; nucleotides not matched to a gene: 12. Per the germline V gene, CDR1 is MDHEN and CDR2 is SYDVKM. CDR3 length: 15 amino acids. The CDR3 here is CASSFEGQTPIGYTF. The CDR3 nucleotides read TGTGCCAGCAGTTTCGAGGGACAGACCCCTATAGGCTACACCTTC.

This rearrangement joins TRBV29-1 to TRBJ1-3; weak D call: TRBD1 (6 bases). Per germline, CDR1 SQVTM and CDR2 ANQGSEA. Trimming removed 7 bases at V and 2 bases at J, with 15 bases between. This CDR3 comprises 14 residues. As DNA, the CDR3 is TGCAGCGCTGGTTCCACAGGGACTGGAAACACCATATATTTT. Translation gives CSAGSTGTGNTIYF.

The count of this clone is one. The chain is built from TRBV30 and TRBJ1-2; 9 positions match TRBD1. Looked up from germline, CDR1 is GTSNPN and CDR2 is SVGIG (reference sequence). The ends lost 8 bases at V and 6 bases at J; junction bases unmatched: 10. The CDR3 consists of 13 residues. CDR3 sequence reads: CAGTSGTGNGYTF. Written as DNA, the CDR3 is TGTGCCGGAACATCCGGGACAGGGAATGGCTACACCTTC.

This clone was recorded once. Additional DNA sequences in this sample encode the identical CDR3. V is TRBV18 and J is TRBJ1-2; 7 positions agree with TRBD1. V gave up 3 bases and J gave up 8 bases; unmatched junction bases: 3. The V gene's germline CDR1 is KGHSH and CDR2 LQKENI. The CDR3 is made up of 12 amino acids. CDR3 nucleotide sequence: TGTGCCAGCTCACCTACAGGGGACGGCTACACCTTC. Translated: CASSPTGDGYTF.

The rearrangement joins TRBV27 to TRBJ1-2, with D possibly TRBD1 on 5 matching bases. The CDR3 is 13 amino acids. Germline CDR1 MNHEY, CDR2 SMNVEV (reference sequence). Between the trimmed V and J ends, which lost 5 bases and 3 bases, there was a span of 10 bases. The CDR3 DNA reads as TGTGCCAGCAGTCCACAGGAATACTATGGCTACACCTTC. Protein: CASSPQEYYGYTF.

This chain uses TRBV6-5 with TRBJ1-2; possibly TRBD1 for D (5 bases). The CDR3 consists of 12 residues. V was trimmed by 5 bases and J by 6 bases, leaving 10 bases between them. Germline V gene data show CDR1 as MNHEY and CDR2 as SVGAGI. CDR3 sequence (DNA): TGTGCCAGCAGTCGGGGGTCTGATGGCTACACCTTC. Its translation: CASSRGSDGYTF.

The J gene is TRBJ2-7, the V gene TRBV11-2; TRBD1 aligns across 7 bases. This CDR3 spans 13 amino acids. Germline V gives CDR1 SGHAT, CDR2 FQNNGV. Trimming at V came to 3 bases and at J to 3 bases, leaving 2 bases not matched to a gene. CDR3 in amino acids: CASSFQGDYEQYF. In nucleotides, the CDR3 is TGTGCCAGCAGCTTCCAGGGGGACTACGAGCAGTACTTC.

The J gene is TRBJ1-5, the V gene TRBV5-6, with TRBD1 identical over 7 bases. The germline V gene has CDR1 SGHDT and CDR2 YYEEEE. Unmatched junction bases numbered 13, after V lost 3 bases and J lost 4 bases. The CDR3 extends over 17 amino acids. The CDR3: CASSYRPVDRANQPQHF. In DNA form, the CDR3 reads TGTGCCAGCAGCTACCGGCCCGTTGACAGGGCTAATCAGCCCCAGCATTTT. Full variable domain (outside the CDR3, taken from reference TRBV5-6 and TRBJ1-5): DAGVTQSPTHLIKTRGQQVTLRCSPKSGHDTVSWYQQALGQGPQFIFQYYEEEERQRGNFPDRFSGHQFPNYSSELNVNALLLGDSALYLCASSYRPVDRANQPQHFGDGTRLSIL.

V and J are TRBV12-5 and TRBJ2-1, with 7 bases matching TRBD1. The germline gives CDR1 LGHNT, CDR2 FRNRAP. The CDR3 length is 17 residues. The V segment lost 2 bases and the J segment 3 bases; nucleotides outside the gene matches: 10. CDR3: CASGLLLGTVSYNEQFF. CDR3 bases: TGTGCTAGTGGTTTGCTGTTGGGGACAGTAAGCTACAATGAGCAGTTCTTC. Looking up the rest from reference TRBV12-5 and TRBJ2-1 gives the full variable domain: DARVTQTPRHKVTEMGQEVTMRCQPILGHNTVFWYRQTMMQGLELLAYFRNRAPLDDSGMPKDRFSAEMPDATLATLKIQPSEPRDSAVYFCASGLLLGTVSYNEQFFGPGTRLTVL.

The chain joins TRBV4-2 to TRBJ1-2; 9 bases fit TRBD1. The CDR3 consists of 19 residues. Trimming at V came to 4 bases and at J to 0 bases, leaving 15 bases not matched to a gene. CDR1 is LGHNA, CDR2 YNFKEQ, per germline. The CDR3 bases are TGTGCCAGCAGCCCCTCGAAGGGGGTACAGGGGGCGTCTAACTATGGCTACACCTTC. As protein: CASSPSKGVQGASNYGYTF.

The rearrangement uses TRBV7-8 and TRBJ1-1; 12 bases fit TRBD1. The CDR3 length is 14 residues. Per the germline V gene, CDR1 is SGHVS and CDR2 is FQNEAQ. V shed 5 bases, J shed 5 bases, and the junction held 3 bases outside the gene matches. The CDR3 nucleotides are TGTGCCAGCAGCACGGGACAGGGGGCGACTGAAGCTTTCTTT. This translates into CASSTGQGATEAFF. The entire variable domain, with the rest obtained from reference TRBV7-8 and TRBJ1-1, is as follows: GAGVSQSPRYKVAKRGQDVALRCDPISGHVSLFWYQQALGQGPEFLTYFQNEAQLDKSGLPSDRFFAERPEGSVSTLKIQRTQQEDSAVYLCASSTGQGATEAFFGQGTRLTVV.

The rearrangement uses TRBV5-4 and TRBJ2-7; a weak D match, TRBD2 (5 bases). The V and J ends lost 4 bases and 0 bases respectively, with 14 bases between them. The CDR3 loop spans 15 amino acids. CDR1 and CDR2 from the germline V gene are SGHNT and YYREEE (reference sequence). The CDR3 bases are TGTGCCAGCAGCCCCCGGGCGGGTAACTCCTACGAGCAGTACTTC. This translates into CASSPRAGNSYEQYF.

The chain has TRBV12-3 or TRBV12-4 and TRBJ1-2; D may be TRBD1 (5 bases). Between the trimmed V and J ends, which lost 4 bases and 5 bases, there was a span of 11 bases. The CDR3 contains 13 residues. The DNA for the CDR3 is TGTGCCAGCAGTTCAGGACAAGAGTATGGCTACACCTTC. This encodes CASSSGQEYGYTF.

This sequence joins TRBV5-4 and TRBJ2-7; 9 nucleotides agree with TRBD1. The CDR3 is made up of 14 amino acids. J gave up 4 bases and V 4 bases, and 6 bases lay outside the gene matches. Germline loops: CDR1 SGHNT, CDR2 YYREEE (reference sequence). CDR3 coding DNA: TGTGCCAGCAGCCAGGGACAGGGTCAATACGAGCAGTACTTC. Translating gives CASSQGQGQYEQYF.

The chain carries TRBV7-2 and TRBJ1-2; TRBD1 aligns across 7 bases. V shed 2 bases and J 3 bases; nucleotides not matched to a gene: 9. The CDR3 totals 16 residues. Germline V CDR1 and CDR2: SGHTA, FQGNSA. CDR3 in DNA: TGTGCCAGCAGCTTAACCCGGGACAGACGTCACTATGGCTACACCTTC. Amino acid sequence: CASSLTRDRRHYGYTF.

This chain uses TRBV11-2 with TRBJ1-6; D is possibly TRBD1 (6 bases). V was shortened by 3 bases and J by 9 bases, with 15 bases between the two germline ends. In germline, CDR1 is SGHAT, CDR2 FQNNGV. The CDR3 has 15 amino acids. CDR3 DNA sequence: TGTGCCAGCAGCTTGTTTTCCGGGACACGTTCACCCCTCCACTTT. It translates to CASSLFSGTRSPLHF.

The chain carries TRBV2 and TRBJ2-7, with D maybe TRBD1 (5 bases). The V and J ends lost 4 bases and 0 bases respectively, with 10 bases between them. The length of the CDR3 is 14 residues. The germline CDR1 and CDR2 sequences are SNHLY and FYNNEI. CDR3 sequence (DNA): TGTGCCAGCAGTGGGACATACTTCTCCTACGAGCAGTACTTC. It translates to CASSGTYFSYEQYF. The full variable domain, in which reference TRBV2 and TRBJ2-7 provide the parts outside the CDR3, is EPEVTQTPSHQVTQMGQEVILRCVPISNHLYFYWYRQILGQKVEFLVSFYNNEISEKSEIFDDQFSVERPDGSNFTLKIRSTKLEDSAMYFCASSGTYFSYEQYFGPGTRLTVT.

CDR3 sequence: CASSKRTGGTGELFF. The CDR3 DNA reads as TGTGCCAGCAGTAAGAGGACAGGGGGCACCGGGGAGCTGTTTTTT. J is TRBJ2-2 and V is TRBV27, with 10 bases identical to TRBD1. From germline, CDR1 is MNHEY and CDR2 SMNVEV (reference sequence). V dropped 5 bases and J dropped 4; count of bases not matched to a gene: 4. The CDR3 totals 15 residues.

The sample holds a few counts of this clone. The rearrangement joins TRBV7-2 to TRBJ1-5; TRBD1 matches 8 bases. The V segment lost 5 bases and the J segment 7 bases; nucleotides outside the gene matches: 7. This CDR3 has 14 amino acids. The V gene's germline CDR1 is SGHTA and CDR2 FQGNSA. As DNA, the CDR3 is TGTGCCAGCAGCCCCGACAGGGGAGCACAGCCCCAGCATTTT. Translating gives CASSPDRGAQPQHF.

This clone has just one count. J is TRBJ1-2 and V is TRBV28; 7 bases agree with TRBD1. Per germline, CDR1 MDHEN and CDR2 SYDVKM. The CDR3 is 14 residues long. V lost 6 bases, J lost 14 bases, and 18 bases stayed unmatched. As DNA, the CDR3 is TGTGCCAGCAGGCCCCTAGGGACAGCCGGGGCCGGGACCTTC. This gives the protein CASRPLGTAGAGTF.

The CDR3 sequence: CASSLGGGQGSSYGYTF. CDR3 sequence (DNA): TGTGCCAGCAGCTTAGGAGGGGGACAGGGGTCTTCCTATGGCTACACCTTC. V gene TRBV7-2 combines with J gene TRBJ1-2, with 10 bases that match TRBD1. This CDR3 has 17 residues. Germline V gene lookup returns CDR1 SGHTA and CDR2 FQGNSA. J gave up 4 bases and V 1 base, and 9 bases lay outside the gene matches. The complete variable domain, with remaining parts taken from reference TRBV7-2 and TRBJ1-2, reads GAGVSQSPSNKVTEKGKDVELRCDPISGHTALYWYRQSLGQGLEFLIYFQGNSAPDKSGLPSDRFSAERTGGSVSTLTIQRTQQEDSAVYLCASSLGGGQGSSYGYTFGSGTRLTVV.

The gene calls are TRBV7-9 and TRBJ2-7; D possibly corresponds to TRBD1 (5 bases). The CDR3 sequence is 12 residues long. In germline, CDR1 is SEHNR, CDR2 FQNEAQ (reference sequence). Trimming pared 4 bases from V and 5 bases from J, leaving 9 bases between. The CDR3 DNA reads as TGTGCCAGCAGCTCAGGGTTAAACGAGCAGTACTTC. Residues: CASSSGLNEQYF.

The genes are TRBV5-3 and TRBJ1-5, with a weak D call TRBD1 (5 bases). TRBV5-3 is an ORF; its function is uncertain. CDR3 length: 17 residues. Trimming stripped 1 base from V and 3 bases from J, with 17 bases between. This chain's CDR3 is CARSLRGCSGVNQPQHF. In DNA form, the CDR3 reads TGTGCCAGAAGCTTGAGAGGATGTTCGGGGGTCAATCAGCCCCAGCATTTT.

The chain joins TRBV7-9 to TRBJ1-3; tentatively, D is TRBD1 (6 bases). The CDR3 loop spans 13 amino acids. Germline values: CDR1 SEHNR, CDR2 FQNEAQ (reference sequence). V lost 9 bases and J 2 bases, leaving 11 bases between the germline ends. CDR3 nucleotides: TGTGCCAGGGGGGCAGGGACTGGAAACACCATATATTTT. Translated: CARGAGTGNTIYF.

The rearrangement joins TRBV18 to TRBJ2-3, with unresolved D. This CDR3 region has 13 residues. Trimming took 4 bases from V and 7 from J, leaving 12 bases between them. CDR1 and CDR2 (germline): KGHSH, LQKENI. As DNA, the CDR3 is TGTGCCAGCTCACTAGAAACTCTCAATACGCAGTATTTT. It translates to CASSLETLNTQYF.

The chain joins TRBV6-1 to TRBJ2-6; D ambiguous. Trimming stripped 3 bases from V and 0 bases from J, with 3 bases between. This CDR3 region has 14 residues. Germline CDR1 MNHNS, CDR2 SASEGT. CDR3 sequence: CASSDLSGANVLTF. In DNA form, the CDR3 reads TGTGCCAGCAGTGACCTCTCTGGGGCCAACGTCCTGACTTTC.

This clone was found once. The genes are TRBV21-1 and TRBJ2-2; TRBD1 reflects the table's D call only, with no check against the DNA. TRBV21-1 is a pseudogene locus. There are 15 residues in the CDR3. CDR3 amino acids: CASSPRDSYTGELFF. CDR3 DNA: TGTGCCAGCAGCCCCCGGGACAGCTACACCGGGGAGCTGTTTTTT.